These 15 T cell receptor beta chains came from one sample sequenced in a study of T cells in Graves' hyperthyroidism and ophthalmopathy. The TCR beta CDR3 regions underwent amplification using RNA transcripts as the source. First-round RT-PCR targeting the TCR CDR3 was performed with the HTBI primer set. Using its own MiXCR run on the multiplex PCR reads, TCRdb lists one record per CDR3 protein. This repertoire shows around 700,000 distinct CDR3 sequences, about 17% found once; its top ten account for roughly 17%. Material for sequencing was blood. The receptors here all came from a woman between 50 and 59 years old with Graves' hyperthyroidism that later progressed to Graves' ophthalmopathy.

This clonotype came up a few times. CDR3 amino acids: CSASHSGEPETQYF. The CDR3 nucleotides read TGCAGTGCCTCCCATAGTGGGGAGCCAGAGACCCAGTACTTC. The gene calls are TRBV20-1 and TRBJ2-5, with a weak D call TRBD2 (5 bases). This CDR3 is 14 amino acids long. CDR1 DFQATT and CDR2 SNEGSKA come from the germline V gene (reference sequence). Deletions cut 6 bases from V and 4 bases from J, with 18 bases between.

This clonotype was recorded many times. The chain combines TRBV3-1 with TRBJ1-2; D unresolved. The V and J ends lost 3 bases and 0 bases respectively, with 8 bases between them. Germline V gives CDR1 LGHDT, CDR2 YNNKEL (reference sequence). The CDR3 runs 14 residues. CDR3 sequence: CASSHAEPNYGYTF. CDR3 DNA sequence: TGTGCCAGCAGCCATGCAGAACCTAACTATGGCTACACCTTC.

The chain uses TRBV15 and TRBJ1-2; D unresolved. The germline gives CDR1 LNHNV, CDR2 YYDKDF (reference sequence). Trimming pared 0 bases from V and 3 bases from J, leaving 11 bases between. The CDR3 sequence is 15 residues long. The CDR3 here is CATSRDRQEHYGYTF. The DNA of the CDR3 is TGTGCCACCAGCAGAGATCGGCAGGAACACTATGGCTACACCTTC.

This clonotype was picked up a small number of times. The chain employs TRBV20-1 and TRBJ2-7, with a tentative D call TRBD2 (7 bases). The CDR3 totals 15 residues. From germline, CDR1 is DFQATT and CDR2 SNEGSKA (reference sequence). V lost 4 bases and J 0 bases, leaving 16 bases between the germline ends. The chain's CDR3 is CSAKYTGRDSYEQYF. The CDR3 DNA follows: TGCAGTGCTAAGTACACAGGGAGGGACTCCTACGAGCAGTACTTC.

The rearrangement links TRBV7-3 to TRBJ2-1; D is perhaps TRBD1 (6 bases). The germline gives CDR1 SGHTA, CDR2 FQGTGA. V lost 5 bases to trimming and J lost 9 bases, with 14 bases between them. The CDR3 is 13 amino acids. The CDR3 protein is CASSPLGAGEQFF. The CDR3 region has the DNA TGTGCCAGCAGCCCCTTGGGGGCTGGTGAGCAGTTCTTC.

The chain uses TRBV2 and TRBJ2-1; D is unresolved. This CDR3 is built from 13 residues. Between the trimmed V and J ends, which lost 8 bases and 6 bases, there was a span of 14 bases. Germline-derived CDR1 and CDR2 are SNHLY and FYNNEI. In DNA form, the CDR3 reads TGTGCCAGCGGTAGCCAGACCTTCAATGAGCAGTTCTTC. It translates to CASGSQTFNEQFF.

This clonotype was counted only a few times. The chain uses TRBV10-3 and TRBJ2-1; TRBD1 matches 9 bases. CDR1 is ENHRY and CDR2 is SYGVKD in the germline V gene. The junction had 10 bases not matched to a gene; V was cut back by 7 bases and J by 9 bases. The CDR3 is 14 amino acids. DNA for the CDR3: TGTGCCATCATGGGCGGGACAGGGTATACTGAGCAGTTCTTC. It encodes CAIMGGTGYTEQFF.

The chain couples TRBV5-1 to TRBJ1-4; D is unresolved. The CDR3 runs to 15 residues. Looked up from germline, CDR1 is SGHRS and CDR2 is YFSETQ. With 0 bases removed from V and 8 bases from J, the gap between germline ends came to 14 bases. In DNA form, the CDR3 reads TGCGCCAGCAGCTTGGCCGGGAGAATCGACGAAAAACTGTTTTTT. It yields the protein CASSLAGRIDEKLFF.

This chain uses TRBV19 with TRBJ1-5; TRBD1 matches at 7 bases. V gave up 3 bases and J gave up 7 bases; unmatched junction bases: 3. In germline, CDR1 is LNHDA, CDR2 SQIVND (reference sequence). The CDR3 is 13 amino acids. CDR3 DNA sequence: TGTGCCAGTAGTATTGACAGGGAACAGCCCCAGCATTTT. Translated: CASSIDREQPQHF.

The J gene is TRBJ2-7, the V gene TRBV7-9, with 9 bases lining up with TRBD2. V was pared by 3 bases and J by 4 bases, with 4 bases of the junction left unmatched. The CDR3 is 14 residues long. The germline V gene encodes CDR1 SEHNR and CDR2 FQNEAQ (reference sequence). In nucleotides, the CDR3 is TGTGCCAGCAGCTTCTTAGCGGGGGAATACGAGCAGTACTTC. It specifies CASSFLAGEYEQYF.

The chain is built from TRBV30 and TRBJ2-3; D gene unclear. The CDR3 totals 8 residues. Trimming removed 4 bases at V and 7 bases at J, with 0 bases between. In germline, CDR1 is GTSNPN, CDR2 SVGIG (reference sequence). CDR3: CAWNTQYF. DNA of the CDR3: TGTGCCTGGAATACGCAGTATTTT.

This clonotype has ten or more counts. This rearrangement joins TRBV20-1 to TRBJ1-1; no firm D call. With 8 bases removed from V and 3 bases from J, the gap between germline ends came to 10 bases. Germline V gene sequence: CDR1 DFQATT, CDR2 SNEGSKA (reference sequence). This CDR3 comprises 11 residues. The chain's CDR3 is CSITRYTEAFF. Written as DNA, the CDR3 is TGCAGTATAACCAGGTACACTGAAGCTTTCTTT.

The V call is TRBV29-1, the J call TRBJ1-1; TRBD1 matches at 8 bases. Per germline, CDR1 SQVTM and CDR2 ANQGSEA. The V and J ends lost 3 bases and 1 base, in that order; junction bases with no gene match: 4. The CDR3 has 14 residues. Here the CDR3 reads CSVDSGTGNTEAFF. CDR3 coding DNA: TGCAGCGTTGATTCCGGGACAGGGAACACTGAAGCTTTCTTT.

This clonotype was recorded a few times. The CDR3 loop reads CASSRTPPNSPLHF. The CDR3 bases are TGTGCCAGCAGCCGGACCCCCCCGAATTCACCCCTCCACTTT. V usage is TRBV7-2 and J usage is TRBJ1-6, with no clear D. Looked up from germline, CDR1 is SGHTA and CDR2 is FQGNSA. V was pared by 5 bases and J by 7 bases, with 12 bases between. CDR3 length: 14 amino acids.

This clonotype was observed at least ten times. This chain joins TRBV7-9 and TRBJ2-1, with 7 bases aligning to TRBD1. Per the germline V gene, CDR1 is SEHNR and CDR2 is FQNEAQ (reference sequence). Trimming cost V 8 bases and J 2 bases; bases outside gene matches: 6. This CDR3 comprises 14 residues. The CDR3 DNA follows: TGTGCCAGCTCCACAGGGACAGCCTACAATGAGCAGTTCTTC. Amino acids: CASSTGTAYNEQFF.